This T cell receptor beta chain was recovered during a study of T-cell reconstitution after alpha-beta-depleted transplantation in children. Findings and caveats of the study: After transplant, high TCRbeta diversity at day 60 in some patients arose from surviving recipient T cells and thymic progenitors.

This clonotype has just a few counts. What it recognizes is unknown. The TCRbeta library incorporated unique molecular identifiers. TCRdb re-called the PCR reads with MiXCR, one entry per CDR3 protein. The repertoire consists of approximately 350,000 distinct CDR3 sequences, with 15% to 20% occurring once and the leading ten covering about 41%. The sequence derives from a male patient between 2 and 10 years old who had a stem cell transplant for acute lymphoblastic leukemia, so the T cells may come from the graft donor. The material sequenced was PBMCs, mostly from graft donor cells, taken 360 days after TCRalphabeta/CD19-depleted stem cell transplant.

This CDR3 is CASSPGGGSYNEQFF. The CDR3 coding sequence is TGCGCCAGCAGCCCGGGGGGAGGCTCCTACAATGAGCAGTTCTTC. The chain joins TRBV5-1 to TRBJ2-1; 7 positions agree with TRBD2. The trim removed 4 bases at V and 0 bases at J, leaving 4 bases unmatched. CDR1 and CDR2 (germline): SGHRS, YFSETQ. This CDR3 region has 15 residues.